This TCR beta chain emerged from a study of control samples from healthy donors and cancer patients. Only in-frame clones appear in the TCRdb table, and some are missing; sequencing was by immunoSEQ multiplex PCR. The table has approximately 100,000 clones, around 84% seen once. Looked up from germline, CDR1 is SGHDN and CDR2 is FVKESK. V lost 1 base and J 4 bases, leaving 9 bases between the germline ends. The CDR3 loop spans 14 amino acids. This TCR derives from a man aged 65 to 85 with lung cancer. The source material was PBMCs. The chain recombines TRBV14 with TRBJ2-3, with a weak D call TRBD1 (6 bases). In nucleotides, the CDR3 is TGTGCCAGCAGCCAAGCAGGGGCCCCAGATACGCAGTATTTT. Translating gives CASSQAGAPDTQYF.